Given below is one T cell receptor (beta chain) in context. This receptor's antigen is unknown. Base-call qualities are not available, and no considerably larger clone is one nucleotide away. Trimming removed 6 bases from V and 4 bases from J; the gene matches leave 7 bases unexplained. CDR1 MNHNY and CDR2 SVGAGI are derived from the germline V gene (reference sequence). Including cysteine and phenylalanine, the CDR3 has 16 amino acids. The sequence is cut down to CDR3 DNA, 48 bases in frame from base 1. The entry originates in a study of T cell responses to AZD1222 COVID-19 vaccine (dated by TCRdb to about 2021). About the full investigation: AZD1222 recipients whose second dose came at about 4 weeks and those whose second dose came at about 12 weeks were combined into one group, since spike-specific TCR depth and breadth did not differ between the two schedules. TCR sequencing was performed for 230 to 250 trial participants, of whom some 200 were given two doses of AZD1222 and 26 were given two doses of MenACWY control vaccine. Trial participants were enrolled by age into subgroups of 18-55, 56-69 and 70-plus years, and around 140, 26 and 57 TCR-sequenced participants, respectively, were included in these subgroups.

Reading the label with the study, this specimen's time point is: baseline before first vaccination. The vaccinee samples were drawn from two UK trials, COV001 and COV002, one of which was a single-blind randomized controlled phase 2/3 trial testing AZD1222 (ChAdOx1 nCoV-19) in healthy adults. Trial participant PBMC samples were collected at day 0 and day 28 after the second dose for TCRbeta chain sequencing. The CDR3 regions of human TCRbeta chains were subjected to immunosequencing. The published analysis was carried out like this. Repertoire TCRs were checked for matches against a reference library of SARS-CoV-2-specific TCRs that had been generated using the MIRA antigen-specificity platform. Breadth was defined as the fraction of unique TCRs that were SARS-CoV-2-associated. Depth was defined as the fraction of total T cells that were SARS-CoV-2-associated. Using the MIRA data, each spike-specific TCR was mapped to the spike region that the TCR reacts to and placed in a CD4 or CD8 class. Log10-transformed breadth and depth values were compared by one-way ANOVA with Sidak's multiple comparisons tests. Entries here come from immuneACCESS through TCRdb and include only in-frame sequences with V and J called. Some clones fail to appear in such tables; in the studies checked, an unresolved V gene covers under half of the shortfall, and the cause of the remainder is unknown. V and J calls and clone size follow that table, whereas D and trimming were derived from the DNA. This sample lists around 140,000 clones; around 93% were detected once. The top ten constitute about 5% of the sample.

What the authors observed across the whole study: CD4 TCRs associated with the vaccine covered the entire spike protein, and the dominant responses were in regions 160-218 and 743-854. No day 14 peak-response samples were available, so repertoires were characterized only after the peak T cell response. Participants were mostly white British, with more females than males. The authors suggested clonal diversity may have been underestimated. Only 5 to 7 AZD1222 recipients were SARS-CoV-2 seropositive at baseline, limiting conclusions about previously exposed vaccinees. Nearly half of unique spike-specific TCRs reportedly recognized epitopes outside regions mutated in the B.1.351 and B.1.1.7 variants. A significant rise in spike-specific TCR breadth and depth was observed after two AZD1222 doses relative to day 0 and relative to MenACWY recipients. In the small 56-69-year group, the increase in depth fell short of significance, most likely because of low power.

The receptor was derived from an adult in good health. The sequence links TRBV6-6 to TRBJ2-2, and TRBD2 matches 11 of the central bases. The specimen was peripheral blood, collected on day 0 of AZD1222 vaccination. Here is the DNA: TGTGCCAGCAGCCCCTCGGGACTAGCGGCCACCGGGGAGCTGTTTTTT. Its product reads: CASSPSGLAATGELFF.